The 14 T cell receptor beta chains below were found in one sample sequenced in a study of T-cell reconstitution after alpha-beta-depleted transplantation in children. Construction of the TCRbeta library involved unique molecular identifiers. TCRdb used MiXCR to reprocess the PCR reads, holding one entry per CDR3 protein. The sample includes hundreds of thousands of distinct CDR3 sequences, more than 20% of them seen just once. The sample in question was PBMCs, mostly from graft donor cells, obtained 360 days after TCRalphabeta/CD19-depleted stem cell transplant. The source is a female patient between 2 and 15 years old who had a stem cell transplant for congenital amegakaryocytic thrombocytopenia, so the T cells may come from the graft donor.

Concerning this clonotype: Its ends do not fully match the called genes, so a read error is possible. V gene TRBV12-3 or TRBV12-4 combines with J gene TRBJ2-3, with TRBD2 matching 8 bases. The CDR3 loop spans 14 amino acids. CDR3 amino acids: CASRLAGNTDTQYF. CDR3 sequence (DNA): TGTGCCAGCAGATTAGCGGGAAACACAGATACGCAGTATTTT.

The chain carries TRBV4-3 and TRBJ1-4, with D possibly TRBD1 on 5 matching bases. V was shortened by 0 bases and J by 5 bases, with 16 bases between the two germline ends. The CDR3 is 17 residues long. CDR1 is LGHNA and CDR2 is YSLEER in the germline V gene. This CDR3 reads CASSQDSWAGQNEKLFF. For the CDR3, the DNA is TGCGCCAGCAGCCAAGATTCCTGGGCAGGGCAGAATGAAAAACTGTTTTTT.

This chain uses TRBV10-3 with TRBJ2-2; D might be TRBD1 (5 bases). Germline CDR1 and CDR2: ENHRY and SYGVKD. The CDR3 runs to 13 residues. V was clipped by 6 bases and J by 4 bases, with 9 bases between them. The CDR3 DNA is TGTGCCATCAGCGCAGGGCCCACCGGGGAGCTGTTTTTT. It specifies CAISAGPTGELFF.

The chain combines TRBV2 with TRBJ2-4; weak D call: TRBD2 (5 bases). This CDR3 has 13 residues. With 6 bases removed from V and 13 bases from J, the gap between germline ends came to 19 bases. Germline values: CDR1 SNHLY, CDR2 FYNNEI. CDR3 region: CASSVPGTLSQYF. In DNA form, the CDR3 reads TGTGCCAGCAGCGTCCCGGGAACCCTTAGCCAGTACTTC. Looking up the rest from reference TRBV2 and TRBJ2-4 gives the full variable domain: EPEVTQTPSHQVTQMGQEVILRCVPISNHLYFYWYRQILGQKVEFLVSFYNNEISEKSEIFDDQFSVERPDGSNFTLKIRSTKLEDSAMYFCASSVPGTLSQYFGAGTRLSVL.

V gene TRBV4-1 combines with J gene TRBJ2-7; possible D gene TRBD2, 5 bases. V was cut by 1 base and J by 2 bases, with 12 bases left in between. Germline-derived CDR1 and CDR2 are MGHRA and YSYEKL. There are 15 residues in the CDR3. As DNA, the CDR3 is TGCGCCAGCAGCCAAGTTACTAGGCACACCTACGAGCAGTACTTC. This translates into CASSQVTRHTYEQYF.

This clonotype appeared a few times. This rearrangement joins TRBV12-3 or TRBV12-4 to TRBJ2-2; 7 bases match TRBD2. The junction had 5 bases not matched to a gene; V was cut back by 1 base and J by 0 bases. The CDR3 is 17 amino acids. CDR3 coding DNA: TGTGCCAGCAGTTTAGGAAGCGGGACGGCGAACACCGGGGAGCTGTTTTTT. This codes for CASSLGSGTANTGELFF.

This chain links TRBV28 with TRBJ1-6; D unclear. This CDR3 spans 10 amino acids. CDR1 is MDHEN and CDR2 is SYDVKM in the germline V gene. Trimming shortened V by 4 bases and J by 18 bases, and 10 bases separated the two germline ends. The CDR3 nucleotides read TGTGCCAGCAGTTGTCCCGGCGGCCACTTT. It encodes CASSCPGGHF.

In this sample, this clonotype turned up a few times. The J gene is TRBJ2-5, the V gene TRBV12-3 or TRBV12-4; possible D gene TRBD2, 5 bases. The CDR3 length is 13 residues. Trimming shortened V by 6 bases and J by 7 bases, and 15 bases separated the two germline ends. CDR3 amino acids: CASRPGLEGTQYF. The CDR3 coding sequence is TGTGCCAGCAGACCGGGGTTAGAGGGGACCCAGTACTTC.

The table lists this clonotype with a few counts. V gene TRBV13 combines with J gene TRBJ2-7; D is uncertain. The CDR3 contains 15 residues. CDR1 PRHDT and CDR2 FYEKMQ come from the germline V gene (reference sequence). Trimming stripped 3 bases from V and 3 bases from J, with 15 bases between. The CDR3 protein is CASSFKPSGNYEQYF. CDR3 coding DNA: TGTGCCAGCAGCTTTAAGCCCTCCGGTAACTACGAGCAGTACTTC.

The V and J genes are TRBV4-1 and TRBJ2-3, with unresolved D. The germline V and J ends were trimmed by 1 base and 0 bases, with 14 bases remaining between them. Germline CDR1 reads MGHRA; CDR2 reads YSYEKL. The CDR3 extends over 17 amino acids. As DNA, the CDR3 is TGCGCCAGCAGCCAAGGTCCAATGCGGTCTAGCACAGATACGCAGTATTTT. Amino acids: CASSQGPMRSSTDTQYF.

The chain is built from TRBV20-1 and TRBJ2-1; D unresolved. The V gene's germline CDR1 is DFQATT and CDR2 SNEGSKA (reference sequence). The CDR3 has 14 amino acids. V was clipped by 3 bases and J by 0 bases, with 9 bases between them. The CDR3 DNA sequence: TGCAGTGCTAGCGAGCCCTTCTCCTACAATGAGCAGTTCTTC. It translates to CSASEPFSYNEQFF.

The chain joins TRBV2 to TRBJ2-7; D call uncertain. Trimming cost V 4 bases and J 0 bases, with 13 bases left between them. Germline V gene sequence: CDR1 SNHLY, CDR2 FYNNEI. This CDR3 is built from 15 residues. The CDR3 region has the DNA TGTGCCAGCAGTGTAATCCAGACCTACTCCTACGAGCAGTACTTC. Protein product: CASSVIQTYSYEQYF. Combining the CDR3 with reference TRBV2 and TRBJ2-7 gives the whole variable domain EPEVTQTPSHQVTQMGQEVILRCVPISNHLYFYWYRQILGQKVEFLVSFYNNEISEKSEIFDDQFSVERPDGSNFTLKIRSTKLEDSAMYFCASSVIQTYSYEQYFGPGTRLTVT.

The chain couples TRBV29-1 to TRBJ1-4; no reliable D call. V was pared by 4 bases and J by 8 bases, with 11 bases between. The germline gives CDR1 SQVTM, CDR2 ANQGSEA. The CDR3 loop spans 12 amino acids. CDR3 nucleotide sequence: TGCAGCGTTGTTGGGCCAGACGAAAAACTGTTTTTT. Encoded protein: CSVVGPDEKLFF.

In this sample, this clonotype turned up once. The rearrangement links TRBV27 to TRBJ2-1, with D possibly matching TRBD2 (6 bases). The V and J ends lost 2 bases and 0 bases respectively, with 20 bases between them. The V gene's germline CDR1 is MNHEY and CDR2 SMNVEV (reference sequence). The CDR3 extends over 19 amino acids. The chain's CDR3 is CASSLQPPALAPSYNEQFF. As DNA, the CDR3 is TGTGCCAGCAGTTTACAACCACCTGCTCTAGCGCCCTCCTACAATGAGCAGTTCTTC.